Below, 28 T cell receptor beta chains from the same sample are listed, as sequenced in a study of shared clonotypes between healthy human individuals. TCRdb keeps only in-frame clones here, not all; method: immunoSEQ multiplex PCR. Of approximately 2.5 million clones in the sample, approximately 93% were seen once. Specimen: naive CD4+ T cells from PBMCs. The subset here: CD45RA+ positively selected. The receptors derive from a man aged 18 to 29 in good health. Some clones in this sample may be carry-over from other donors' samples.

This chain uses TRBV5-4 with TRBJ2-7, with D possibly being TRBD2 (5 bases). CDR1 and CDR2 from the germline V gene are SGHNT and YYREEE (reference sequence). This CDR3 contains 15 residues. Trimming pared 2 bases from V and 0 bases from J, leaving 12 bases between. The CDR3: CASSFIVGDSYEQYF. The CDR3 DNA is TGTGCCAGCAGCTTCATAGTGGGAGACTCCTACGAGCAGTACTTC.

The genes are TRBV5-1 and TRBJ1-2, with 8 positions matching TRBD1. The V gene's germline CDR1 is SGHRS and CDR2 YFSETQ. The V gene end was trimmed by 0 bases and the J gene end by 3 bases; junction bases not matched to a gene: 10. The CDR3 contains 17 residues. CDR3: CASSLETGDRRHYGYTF. DNA for the CDR3: TGCGCCAGCAGCTTGGAGACGGGGGACAGGCGTCACTATGGCTACACCTTC.

This chain links TRBV12-5 with TRBJ2-7; D gene unclear. Trimming left V 2 bases short and J 3 bases short, with 5 bases between. The CDR3 contains 12 residues. Per the germline V gene, CDR1 is LGHNT and CDR2 is FRNRAP. CDR3 sequence (DNA): TGTGCTAGTGGTTTGAATAACTACGAGCAGTACTTC. This sequence encodes CASGLNNYEQYF.

The chain has TRBV5-1 and TRBJ2-2; D call uncertain. CDR3 length: 15 amino acids. The V end lost 1 base, the J end lost 2 bases, and 9 bases lay between the germline ends. Germline CDR1 reads SGHRS; CDR2 reads YFSETQ. The CDR3 bases are TGCGCCAGCAGCTTGATAGCCTCTAACACCGGGGAGCTGTTTTTT. Encoded protein: CASSLIASNTGELFF.

The chain has TRBV29-1 and TRBJ1-1; D is possibly TRBD1 (6 bases). This CDR3 comprises 12 residues. Germline loops: CDR1 SQVTM, CDR2 ANQGSEA. The ends were cut back, 3 bases at V and 7 bases at J, with 12 bases in the middle. CDR3 nucleotides: TGCAGCGTTGAGTCCCAGGGGCGTGAAGCTTTCTTT. Translated: CSVESQGREAFF.

There are a few counts of this clone. Within the sample, other DNA sequences also encode this same CDR3. The V gene is TRBV6-5, the J gene TRBJ1-1, with D possibly TRBD1 on 5 matching bases. The CDR3 extends over 11 amino acids. CDR1 and CDR2 from the germline V gene are MNHEY and SVGAGI. V lost 7 bases to trimming and J lost 4 bases, with 7 bases between them. CDR3 amino acids: CASTGGTEAFF. In DNA, the CDR3 is TGTGCCAGCACGGGGGGCACTGAAGCTTTCTTT.

The chain links TRBV7-3 to TRBJ2-2; 9 bases line up with TRBD1. Per the germline V gene, CDR1 is SGHTA and CDR2 is FQGTGA. The CDR3 runs to 17 residues. With 6 bases clipped from V and 6 bases from J, the junction kept 14 bases outside the gene matches. CDR3 bases: TGTGCCAGCAGATCCACAGGGGGCCTATCCCACCCCGGGGAGCTGTTTTTT. It encodes CASRSTGGLSHPGELFF.

V usage is TRBV19 and J usage is TRBJ2-1, with 7 bases that match TRBD2. V gave up 3 bases and J gave up 2 bases; unmatched junction bases: 4. The CDR3 contains 15 residues. Germline assignment: CDR1 LNHDA and CDR2 SQIVND (reference sequence). CDR3: CASSIGEGPYNEQFF. The CDR3 nucleotides read TGTGCCAGTAGTATCGGGGAGGGCCCCTACAATGAGCAGTTCTTC.

The chain has TRBV18 and TRBJ2-1; D unresolved. CDR1 and CDR2 from the germline V gene are KGHSH and LQKENI. V lost 2 bases and J lost 4, with 12 bases in between. The CDR3 is made up of 15 amino acids. DNA for the CDR3: TGTGCCAGCTCACCAACGGCGGCGACATACAATGAGCAGTTCTTC. Translated, it gives CASSPTAATYNEQFF.

The rearrangement links TRBV11-2 to TRBJ1-2; no clear D. Trimming took 2 bases from V and 8 from J, leaving 12 bases between them. The CDR3 loop spans 13 amino acids. Germline CDR1 and CDR2: SGHAT and FQNNGV. This CDR3 reads CASSLSRSRGYTF. CDR3 nucleotides: TGTGCCAGCAGCTTAAGCCGTAGTCGCGGCTACACCTTC.

The rearrangement joins TRBV11-2 to TRBJ2-5; no reliable D call. V lost 8 bases and J lost 5, with 12 bases in between. The germline CDR1 and CDR2 sequences are SGHAT and FQNNGV. The CDR3 has 12 residues. CDR3 residues: CASRHGVETQYF. The CDR3 region has the DNA TGTGCCAGCCGACATGGGGTTGAGACCCAGTACTTC.

This clone appeared a single time. The chain is built from TRBV9 and TRBJ2-1; 10 bases match TRBD1. Germline-derived CDR1 and CDR2 are SGDLS and YYNGEE. The CDR3 length is 15 residues. After removal of 3 bases from V and 1 base from J, the junction contained 1 base not matched to a gene. The CDR3: CASSAGQGSYNEQFF. In nucleotides, the CDR3 is TGTGCCAGCAGCGCGGGACAGGGGTCCTACAATGAGCAGTTCTTC.

V and J are TRBV6-1 and TRBJ2-7; D is unclear. This CDR3 comprises 14 residues. V was trimmed by 7 bases and J by 2 bases, leaving 15 bases between them. Germline loops: CDR1 MNHNS, CDR2 SASEGT. The CDR3 bases are TGTGCCAGCATGAATGACGACCCCCCCTACGAGCAGTACTTC. Translating gives CASMNDDPPYEQYF.

The chain recombines TRBV4-1 with TRBJ1-1; TRBD1 might be the D (6 bases). CDR1 and CDR2 from the germline V gene are MGHRA and YSYEKL. V lost 4 bases to trimming and J lost 8 bases, with 17 bases between them. The CDR3 covers 14 residues. The CDR3 region has the DNA TGCGCCAGCAGCCGAACTCAGGGGATAGGCGAAGCTTTCTTT. It is translated as CASSRTQGIGEAFF.

The chain employs TRBV29-1 and TRBJ2-5; D perhaps matches TRBD2 (6 bases). Germline assignment: CDR1 SQVTM and CDR2 ANQGSEA. The CDR3 consists of 15 residues. Deletions cut 8 bases from V and 6 bases from J, with 25 bases between. CDR3 region: CSSAGGAWVEQTQYF. CDR3 coding DNA: TGCAGCTCCGCGGGCGGGGCATGGGTCGAACAGACCCAGTACTTC.

This sequence joins TRBV7-9 and TRBJ1-5; TRBD1 might be the D (6 bases). CDR3 size: 14 residues. Germline V gene lookup returns CDR1 SEHNR and CDR2 FQNEAQ (reference sequence). Trimming took off 5 bases at V and 0 bases at J, with 8 bases between the two ends. CDR3 nucleotide sequence: TGTGCCAGCAGCGAACAGGGTAGCAATCAGCCCCAGCATTTT. It specifies CASSEQGSNQPQHF.

J is TRBJ1-1 and V is TRBV9; D is possibly TRBD1 (5 bases). V shed 0 bases and J shed 4 bases, with 7 bases lying between them. This CDR3 is built from 13 residues. Germline V gene data show CDR1 as SGDLS and CDR2 as YYNGEE. CDR3: CASSVDGATEAFF. The CDR3 bases are TGTGCCAGCAGCGTAGACGGGGCCACTGAAGCTTTCTTT.

The chain is built from TRBV9 and TRBJ2-2; D is unclear. V was pared by 0 bases and J by 3 bases, with 6 bases between. CDR1 is SGDLS and CDR2 is YYNGEE in the germline V gene. The CDR3 totals 14 residues. CDR3 in amino acids: CASSVEGYTGELFF. In DNA, the CDR3 is TGTGCCAGCAGCGTAGAGGGTTACACCGGGGAGCTGTTTTTT.

The chain combines TRBV19 with TRBJ2-7; 7 bases line up with TRBD1. CDR1 is LNHDA and CDR2 is SQIVND in the germline V gene (reference sequence). The CDR3 totals 14 residues. V was pared by 0 bases and J by 6 bases, with 5 bases of the junction left unmatched. The CDR3 DNA reads as TGTGCCAGTAGTATAGATCCGGCAGGGGGCGAGCAGTACTTC. It translates to CASSIDPAGGEQYF.

The rearrangement joins TRBV7-3 to TRBJ2-2; possibly TRBD1 for D (6 bases). The CDR3 is made up of 14 amino acids. With 5 bases removed from V and 4 bases from J, the gap between germline ends came to 11 bases. The germline V gene has CDR1 SGHTA and CDR2 FQGTGA. This CDR3 is CASSPAGVTGELFF. CDR3 bases: TGTGCCAGCAGCCCGGCAGGGGTCACCGGGGAGCTGTTTTTT.

The chain links TRBV10-1 to TRBJ2-7; no firm D call. Germline loops: CDR1 WNHNN, CDR2 SYGVQD (reference sequence). V dropped 2 bases and J dropped 6 bases, with 17 bases sitting between them. The CDR3 is 15 amino acids. The CDR3 nucleotides read TGCGCCAGCAGTGAGAGGGCCGGGTACTTCTCCGAGCAGTACTTC. Translating gives CASSERAGYFSEQYF.

CDR3 nucleotide sequence: TGTGCCAGCAGCTTATTAGCTAGCGGGAGGGAGGGTGAGCAGTTCTTC. This encodes CASSLLASGREGEQFF. The V call is TRBV11-2, the J call TRBJ2-1; 12 positions match TRBD2. CDR1 is SGHAT, CDR2 FQNNGV, per germline. The length of the CDR3 is 16 residues. V gave up 2 bases and J gave up 9 bases; unmatched junction bases: 8.

Details on this clone: At the DNA level, this CDR3 is encoded by other sequences in the same sample as well. This sequence joins TRBV18 and TRBJ2-3, with 8 positions matching TRBD1. The CDR3 contains 15 residues. Germline V gene data show CDR1 as KGHSH and CDR2 as LQKENI. V shed 1 base and J 3 bases; nucleotides not matched to a gene: 3. CDR3 in amino acids: CASSPRQGATDTQYF. The DNA for the CDR3 is TGTGCCAGCTCACCACGCCAGGGGGCTACAGATACGCAGTATTTT.

V is TRBV5-1 and J is TRBJ2-2; D ambiguous. The CDR3 spans 16 residues. Germline V gene lookup returns CDR1 SGHRS and CDR2 YFSETQ. V dropped 5 bases and J dropped 7 bases, with 21 bases sitting between them. The CDR3 nucleotides read TGCGCCAGCAGTCCCCGCGACCCCGAACAGAGCGGGGAGCTGTTTTTT. Translating it yields CASSPRDPEQSGELFF.

V gene TRBV6-1 combines with J gene TRBJ2-7; 7 bases are shared with TRBD1. The V gene end was trimmed by 7 bases and the J gene end by 1 base; junction bases not matched to a gene: 7. The germline gives CDR1 MNHNS, CDR2 SASEGT. The CDR3 loop spans 14 amino acids. This CDR3 reads CASTGTATSYEQYF. The DNA for the CDR3 is TGTGCCAGCACCGGGACAGCCACGTCCTACGAGCAGTACTTC.

V gene TRBV6-1 combines with J gene TRBJ2-7, with D possibly TRBD1 on 6 matching bases. Trimming cost V 8 bases and J 3 bases, with 11 bases left between them. The CDR3 runs to 12 residues. Germline CDR1 reads MNHNS; CDR2 reads SASEGT. CDR3 in amino acids: CASYQGNYEQYF. The DNA for the CDR3 is TGTGCCAGCTACCAGGGGAACTACGAGCAGTACTTC.

This rearrangement joins TRBV9 to TRBJ2-7; D possibly matches TRBD1 or TRBD2 (5 bases each). The CDR3 contains 15 residues. CDR1 and CDR2 from the germline V gene are SGDLS and YYNGEE. Between the trimmed V and J ends, which lost 3 bases and 3 bases, there was a span of 16 bases. CDR3 amino acids: CASSAAGTANYEQYF. The CDR3 coding sequence is TGTGCCAGCAGCGCAGCCGGGACGGCGAACTACGAGCAGTACTTC.

The rearrangement links TRBV28 to TRBJ1-2; 9 positions match TRBD1. This CDR3 contains 14 residues. Unmatched junction bases numbered 11, after V lost 8 bases and J lost 7 bases. Germline V CDR1 and CDR2: MDHEN, SYDVKM. The CDR3 is CASGITGGLAGYTF. DNA for the CDR3: TGTGCCAGCGGCATAACAGGGGGCCTTGCTGGCTACACCTTC.